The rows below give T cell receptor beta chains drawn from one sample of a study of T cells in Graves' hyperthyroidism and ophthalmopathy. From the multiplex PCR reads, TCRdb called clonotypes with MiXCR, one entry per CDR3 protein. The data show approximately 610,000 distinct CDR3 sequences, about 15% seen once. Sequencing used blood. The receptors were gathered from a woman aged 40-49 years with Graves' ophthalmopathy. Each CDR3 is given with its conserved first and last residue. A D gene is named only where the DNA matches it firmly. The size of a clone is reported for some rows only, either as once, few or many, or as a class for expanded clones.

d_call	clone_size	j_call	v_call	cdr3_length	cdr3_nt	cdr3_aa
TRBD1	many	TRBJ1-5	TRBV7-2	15	TGTGCCAGCAGCTCCGGACAGGGGCAAAATCAGCCCCAGCATTTT	CASSSGQGQNQPQHF
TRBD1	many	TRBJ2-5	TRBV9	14	TGTGCCAGCAGCGCAGGGGGCCGGCAAGAGACCCAGTACTTC	CASSAGGRQETQYF
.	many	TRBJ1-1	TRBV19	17	TGTGCCAGTAGTATTCCGATAAAAGGGGGATCGAACACTGAAGCTTTCTTT	CASSIPIKGGSNTEAFF
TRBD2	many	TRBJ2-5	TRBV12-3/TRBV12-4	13	TGTGCCAGCAGTTTAGTAGCGGGAGAGACCCAGTACTTC	CASSLVAGETQYF
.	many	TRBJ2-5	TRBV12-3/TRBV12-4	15	TGTGCCAGCAGCAGCCCCCGAGGACAACAAGAGACCCAGTACTTC	CASSSPRGQQETQYF
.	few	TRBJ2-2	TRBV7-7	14	TGTGCTAGCAGCGAAGACCCGAACACCGGGGAGCTGTTTTTT	CASSEDPNTGELFF
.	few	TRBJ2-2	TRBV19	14	TGTGCCAGTAGTCGGGCAGGGGTTACCGGGGAGCTGTTTTTT	CASSRAGVTGELFF
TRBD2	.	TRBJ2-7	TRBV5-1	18	TGCGCCAGCAGCTTCGGGCTAGCGGGAGGGGTCATGTCAGACGAGCAGTACTTC	CASSFGLAGGVMSDEQYF
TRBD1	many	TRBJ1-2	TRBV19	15	TGTGCCAGTAGTGCCTGGGACAGGGTGGGGGATGGCTACACCTTC	CASSAWDRVGDGYTF
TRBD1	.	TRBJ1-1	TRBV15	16	TGTGCCACCAGCAGAAAACTCGGGACAGGGGTGACTGAAGCTTTCTTT	CATSRKLGTGVTEAFF
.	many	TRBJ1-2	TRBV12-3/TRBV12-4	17	TGTGCCAGCAGTTGGTCCCCCCGCGGGGAAGAGAAGGATGGCTACACCTTC	CASSWSPRGEEKDGYTF
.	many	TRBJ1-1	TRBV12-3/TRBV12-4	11	TGTGCCAGCAGTTTAATAGCTGAAGCTTTCTTT	CASSLIAEAFF
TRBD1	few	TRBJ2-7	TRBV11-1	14	TGTGCCAGCAGCGTGGGACAGGGGGAGACCGAGCAGTACTTC	CASSVGQGETEQYF
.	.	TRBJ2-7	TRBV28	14	TGTGCCAGCAGTTTCATCCGACAGCACTACGAGCAGTACTTC	CASSFIRQHYEQYF
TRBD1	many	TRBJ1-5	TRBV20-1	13	TGCAGTGCTGCGGGACAGTGGAATCAGCCCCAGCATTTT	CSAAGQWNQPQHF
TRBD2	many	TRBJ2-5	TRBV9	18	TGTGCCAGCAGCGTATCCCAAGGACAAGGACTAGAATTAGAGACCCAGTACTTC	CASSVSQGQGLELETQYF
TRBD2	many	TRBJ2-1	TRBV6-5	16	TGTGCCAGCAGTTACTTGATAGCGGGAGGGTACAATGAGCAGTTCTTC	CASSYLIAGGYNEQFF